The source of this T cell receptor (beta chain) is a study of cytomegalovirus exposure and HLA in healthy donors. Study context: Genotyping of under 500 donors showed that roughly 80% belonged to the Caucasian-associated ancestry cluster. Study observations and caveats: Earlier analysis found most TCR beta V segments productive about 87% or about 30% of the time.

Concerning this clone: What it binds is not known.

PCR employed 60 Vbeta and 13 Jbeta primers. Clones were read by immunoSEQ multiplex PCR, and TCRdb kept only the in-frame ones, dropping some. This sample has about 200,000 clones, with about 90% found just once. Unrecorded immune exposures were likely, despite nominal health at sampling. The CDR3 is 15 amino acids. V shed 1 base and J shed 16 bases, with 20 bases lying between them. CDR1 is SGHTA, CDR2 FQGNSA, per germline. The origin of this receptor is a man aged 25 to 40 in good health and CMV-seronegative. Sequenced sample: PBMCs. This chain uses TRBV7-2 with TRBJ1-6; D perhaps matches TRBD1 (6 bases). The CDR3 sequence: CASSLVSQGIGGLHF. The CDR3 bases are TGTGCCAGCAGCTTAGTAAGCCAGGGGATAGGGGGTCTCCACTTT.